These T cell receptor beta chains were read from a single sample in a study of T cells after yellow fever vaccination. Using its own MiXCR run on the 5' RACE reads, TCRdb lists one record per CDR3 protein. The sample holds approximately 250,000 distinct CDR3 sequences, roughly 3.7% seen once. Sample: PBMCs, taken 15 days after the yellow fever booster vaccination. The receptor set was obtained from a young man who received the YFV17D yellow fever vaccine. Both conserved end residues are part of each CDR3. The D gene is left open where the match is weak. A clone size is listed for some rows: how often the clone was seen (once, few, many), or a class if it is expanded.

j_call,v_call,clone_size,d_call,cdr3_nt,cdr3_aa
TRBJ2-3,TRBV20-1,many,NA,TGCAGTGCTAGACCAAACACAGATACGCAGTATTTT,CSARPNTDTQYF
TRBJ2-1,TRBV20-1,many,NA,TGCAGTGTTGGCAGAAATGAGCAGTTCTTC,CSVGRNEQFF
TRBJ2-3,TRBV7-3,many,TRBD2,TGTGCCAGCAGCTCCCCGACTAGCGGGGGTATAGATACGCAGTATTTT,CASSSPTSGGIDTQYF
TRBJ1-1,TRBV12-3/TRBV12-4,many,TRBD1,TGTGCCATCAGCCGACAGGGGAACACTGAAGCTTTCTTT,CAISRQGNTEAFF
TRBJ2-2,TRBV12-3/TRBV12-4,many,TRBD1,TGTGCCAGCAGTTCCCGGGACAGGGGGCTCACCGGGGAGCTGTTTTTT,CASSSRDRGLTGELFF
TRBJ2-1,TRBV15,many,TRBD1,TGTGCCACCAGCACGGATGACAGGGGGCCTTACAATGAGCAGTTCTTC,CATSTDDRGPYNEQFF
TRBJ2-7,TRBV6-6,many,TRBD2,TGTGCCAGCAGTTATGGTAGCGGGGGTGGGGAGCAGTACTTC,CASSYGSGGGEQYF
TRBJ2-1,TRBV12-3/TRBV12-4,few,NA,TGTGCCAGCAGTCCCGAAGGGCCCCTTAGTGGTGAGCAGTTCTTC,CASSPEGPLSGEQFF
TRBJ2-5,TRBV20-1,many,TRBD2,TGCAGTGCTAGAGCCATATATACTAGCGGGGGCCAAGAGACCCAGTACTTC,CSARAIYTSGGQETQYF
TRBJ2-1,TRBV20-1,many,NA,TGCAGTGCTAGCAGGTCCTACAATGAGCAGTTCTTC,CSASRSYNEQFF
TRBJ1-2,TRBV5-5,many,NA,TGTGCCAGCAGCCAGCTGGAGAGCTTTTATGGCTACACCTTC,CASSQLESFYGYTF
TRBJ2-1,TRBV5-6,many,NA,TGTGCCAGCAGCTTGGGAGGGGCCCCCAATGAGCAGTTCTTC,CASSLGGAPNEQFF
TRBJ1-2,TRBV30,NA,NA,TGTGCCTGGAATGCTGGGGTTCCGGGCTACACCTTC,CAWNAGVPGYTF
TRBJ1-5,TRBV7-2,many,TRBD1,TGTGCCAGCAGCTTAGAAGGGACAGGGCGTCGGCCCCAGCATTTT,CASSLEGTGRRPQHF
TRBJ2-2,TRBV5-1,many,NA,TGCGCCAGCAGCACCCGACAGGGGAGGGTCGGGGAGCTGTTTTTT,CASSTRQGRVGELFF
TRBJ2-3,TRBV4-3,many,TRBD2,TGCGCCAGCAGCCACACCCCCCAGCGGGGACGCACAGATACGCAGTATTTT,CASSHTPQRGRTDTQYF
TRBJ1-6,TRBV4-2,many,TRBD1,TGTGCCAGCAGCCAGGTACGGGTTGGGACAGGCTATTCACCCCTCCACTTT,CASSQVRVGTGYSPLHF
TRBJ1-5,TRBV5-5,many,TRBD1,TGTGCCAGCAGCGACGCAACAGGGGTCCAGCCCCAGCATTTT,CASSDATGVQPQHF
TRBJ2-1,TRBV5-1,many,TRBD1,TGCGCCAGCAGCCACGGGACAGACCCATACAATGAGCAGTTCTTC,CASSHGTDPYNEQFF
TRBJ2-5,TRBV6-2/TRBV6-3,many,NA,TGTGCCAGCAGCGACAGTCAAGAGACCCAGTACTTC,CASSDSQETQYF
TRBJ1-2,TRBV7-2,many,TRBD1,TGTGCCAGCAGCCCCGGACAGGGGGCGGAGGGCTACACCTTC,CASSPGQGAEGYTF
TRBJ2-1,TRBV24-1,many,TRBD1,TGTGCCACCAGCCCCGCCGCGGGACAGGGTGGCAATGAGCAGTTCTTC,CATSPAAGQGGNEQFF
TRBJ1-2,TRBV18,many,NA,TGTGCCAGCTCACCACCGCAAACAGGAGAGGCTTTTAACTATGGCTACACCTTC,CASSPPQTGEAFNYGYTF
TRBJ2-3,TRBV24-1,NA,NA,TGTGCCACCAGTGATTTGCAGCATCCTGGAGATACGCAGTATTTT,CATSDLQHPGDTQYF
TRBJ1-2,TRBV12-3/TRBV12-4,many,TRBD1,TGTGCCAGCAGGGAATTGGCTGTGACAGGGATGGGTAACTATGGCTACACCTTC,CASRELAVTGMGNYGYTF